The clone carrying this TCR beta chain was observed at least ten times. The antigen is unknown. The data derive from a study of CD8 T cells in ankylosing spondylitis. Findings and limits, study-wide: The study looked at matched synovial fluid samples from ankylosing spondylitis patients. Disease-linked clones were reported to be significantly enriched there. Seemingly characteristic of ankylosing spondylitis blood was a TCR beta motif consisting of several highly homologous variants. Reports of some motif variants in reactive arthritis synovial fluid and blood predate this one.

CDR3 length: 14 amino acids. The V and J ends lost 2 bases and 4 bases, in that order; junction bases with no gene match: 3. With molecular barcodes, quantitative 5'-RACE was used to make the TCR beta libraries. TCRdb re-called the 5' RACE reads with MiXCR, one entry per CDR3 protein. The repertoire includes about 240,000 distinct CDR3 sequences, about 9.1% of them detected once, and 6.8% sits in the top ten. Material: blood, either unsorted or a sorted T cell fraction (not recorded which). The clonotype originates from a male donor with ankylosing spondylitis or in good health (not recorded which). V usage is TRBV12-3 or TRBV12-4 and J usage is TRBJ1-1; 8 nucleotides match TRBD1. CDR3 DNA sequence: TGTGCCAGCAGTTTACACACAGGGGGCACTGAAGCTTTCTTT. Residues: CASSLHTGGTEAFF.